This TCR beta chain came from a study of CD8+ T cells in alopecia areata. Study-wide points: Patients shared TCRs less clearly than mice did, possibly owing to HLA.

cDNA reverse transcribed from extracted RNA served as the sequencing template. Assay used: immunoSEQ multiplex PCR; TCRdb lists only in-frame clones, some missing. The profile covers about 110,000 clones, with 59% appearing a single time and approximately 22% taken by the ten largest. Germline CDR1 reads ENHRY; CDR2 reads SYGVKD. This CDR3 comprises 15 residues. Trimming stripped 4 bases from V and 7 bases from J, with 14 bases between. This clone was picked up a small number of times. Its antigen is unknown. The V call is TRBV10-3, the J call TRBJ1-6; maybe TRBD1 (5 bases). This TCR derives from a human donor in good health. Sequencing input: CD8+ T cells sorted from blood. CDR3 region: CAISVGDGENSPLHF. CDR3 nucleotides: TGTGCCATCAGTGTCGGGGACGGGGAGAATTCACCCCTCCACTTT.